Each of the 8 T cell receptor beta chains below was sequenced from the same sample in a study of cytomegalovirus exposure and HLA in healthy donors. Primers for the PCR totalled 60 Vbeta and 13 Jbeta. Sequencing used immunoSEQ multiplex PCR; TCRdb keeps in-frame clones, though not all of them. The sample records fewer than 50,000 clones, around 60% being singletons. Sequencing was done on a sample of PBMCs. The source of these receptors is a man aged 60-69 years in good health and CMV-seropositive.

The chain is built from TRBV7-3 and TRBJ2-7; D may be TRBD2 (6 bases). V was trimmed by 5 bases and J by 3 bases, leaving 17 bases between them. Germline lookup yields CDR1 SGHTA and CDR2 FQGTGA. This CDR3 has 15 residues. The CDR3 region is CASSLQAGMIYEQYF. Here the CDR3 DNA reads TGTGCCAGCAGCCTACAAGCGGGCATGATCTACGAGCAGTACTTC.

V is TRBV4-3 and J is TRBJ2-7; no clear D. Deletions cut 2 bases from V and 1 base from J, with 15 bases between. CDR1 LGHNA and CDR2 YSLEER come from the germline V gene. CDR3 length: 16 amino acids. CDR3 sequence: CASSQSAGAKSYEQYF. The CDR3 nucleotides are TGCGCCAGCAGCCAATCCGCCGGAGCGAAATCCTACGAGCAGTACTTC.

The chain links TRBV11-2 to TRBJ2-2; the match to TRBD2 covers 9 bases. V gave up 0 bases and J gave up 4 bases; unmatched junction bases: 3. This CDR3 has 16 amino acids. Germline assignment: CDR1 SGHAT and CDR2 FQNNGV. CDR3 in amino acids: CASSLDSGSITGELFF. In DNA form, the CDR3 reads TGTGCCAGCAGCTTAGATAGCGGGAGTATCACCGGGGAGCTGTTTTTT.

This chain uses TRBV4-3 with TRBJ1-1; TRBD1 matches at 10 bases. Losses at the gene ends were 5 bases for V and 3 bases for J; bases not matched to a gene: 6. The CDR3 loop spans 15 amino acids. Germline-derived CDR1 and CDR2 are LGHNA and YSLEER. CDR3 amino acids: CASSYMGTGDTEAFF. The CDR3 DNA follows: TGCGCCAGCAGCTACATGGGGACAGGGGACACTGAAGCTTTCTTT.

This sequence joins TRBV7-8 and TRBJ2-7; 7 bases line up with TRBD1. Germline V gene sequence: CDR1 SGHVS, CDR2 FQNEAQ. The CDR3 has 16 amino acids. After removal of 5 bases from V and 5 bases from J, the junction contained 15 bases not matched to a gene. The CDR3 region has the DNA TGTGCCAGCAGCCCATACACAGGGGTCAAGCCCAACGAGCAGTACTTC. It translates to CASSPYTGVKPNEQYF.

This clone was counted between two and nine times. This rearrangement joins TRBV19 to TRBJ2-1; 11 positions match TRBD2. After removal of 5 bases from V and 3 bases from J, the junction contained 3 bases not matched to a gene. The CDR3 runs to 15 residues. Germline V gene lookup returns CDR1 LNHDA and CDR2 SQIVND (reference sequence). The CDR3 coding sequence is TGTGCCAGTAGTCTGACTAGCGGGAACTACAATGAGCAGTTCTTC. Translating gives CASSLTSGNYNEQFF.

The chain has TRBV29-1 and TRBJ1-5; tentatively, D is TRBD1 (5 bases). Trimming shortened V by 4 bases and J by 2 bases, and 12 bases separated the two germline ends. Per the germline V gene, CDR1 is SQVTM and CDR2 is ANQGSEA. The CDR3 has 14 residues. CDR3 amino acids: CSVAQGKGNQPQHF. CDR3 DNA: TGCAGCGTTGCCCAGGGAAAGGGCAATCAGCCCCAGCATTTT.

The chain's CDR3 is CAISSGTGGELFF. In DNA, the CDR3 is TGTGCCATCTCTAGCGGGACTGGCGGGGAGCTGTTTTTT. The rearrangement joins TRBV10-3 to TRBJ2-2, with 9 bases aligning to TRBD2. Unmatched junction bases numbered 5, after V lost 8 bases and J lost 7 bases. CDR1 ENHRY and CDR2 SYGVKD come from the germline V gene. CDR3 length: 13 amino acids.